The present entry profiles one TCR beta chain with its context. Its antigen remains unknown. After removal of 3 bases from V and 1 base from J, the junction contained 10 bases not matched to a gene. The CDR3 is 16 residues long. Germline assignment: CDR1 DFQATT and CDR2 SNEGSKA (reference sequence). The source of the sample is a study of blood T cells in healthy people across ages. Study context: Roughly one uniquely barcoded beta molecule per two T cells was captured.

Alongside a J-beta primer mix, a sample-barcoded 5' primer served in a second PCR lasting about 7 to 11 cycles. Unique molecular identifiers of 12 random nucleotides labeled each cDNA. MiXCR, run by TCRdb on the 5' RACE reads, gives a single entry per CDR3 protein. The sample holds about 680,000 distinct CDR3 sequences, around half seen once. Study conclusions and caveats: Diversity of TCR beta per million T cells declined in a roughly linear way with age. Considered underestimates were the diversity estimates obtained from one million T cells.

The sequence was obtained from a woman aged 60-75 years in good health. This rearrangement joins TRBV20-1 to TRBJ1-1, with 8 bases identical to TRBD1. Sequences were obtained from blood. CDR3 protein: CSASNQGQGGNTEAFF. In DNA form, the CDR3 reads TGCAGTGCTAGCAATCAAGGACAGGGCGGGAACACTGAAGCTTTCTTT.